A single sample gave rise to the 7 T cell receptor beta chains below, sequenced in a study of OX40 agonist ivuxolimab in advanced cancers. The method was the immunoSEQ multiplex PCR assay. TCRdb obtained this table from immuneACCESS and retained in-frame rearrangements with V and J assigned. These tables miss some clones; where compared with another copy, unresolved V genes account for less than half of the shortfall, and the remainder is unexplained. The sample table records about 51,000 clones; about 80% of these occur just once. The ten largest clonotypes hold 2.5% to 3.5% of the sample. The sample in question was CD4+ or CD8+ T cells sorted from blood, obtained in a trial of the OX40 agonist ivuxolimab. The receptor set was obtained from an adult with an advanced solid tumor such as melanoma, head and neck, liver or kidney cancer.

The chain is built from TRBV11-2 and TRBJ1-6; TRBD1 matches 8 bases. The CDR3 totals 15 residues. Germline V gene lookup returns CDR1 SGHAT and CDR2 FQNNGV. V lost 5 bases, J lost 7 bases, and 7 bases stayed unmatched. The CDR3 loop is CASSQGARGNSPLHF. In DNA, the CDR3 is TGTGCCAGCAGCCAGGGGGCTAGGGGGAATTCACCCCTCCACTTT.

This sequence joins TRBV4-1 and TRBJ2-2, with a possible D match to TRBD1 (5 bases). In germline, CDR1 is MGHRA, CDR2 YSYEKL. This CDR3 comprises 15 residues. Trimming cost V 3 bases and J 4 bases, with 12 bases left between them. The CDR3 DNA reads TGCGCCAGCAGCCAGGTGCTCAGGGCCACCGGGGAGCTGTTTTTT. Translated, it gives CASSQVLRATGELFF.

This CDR3 is CASSPGTGGNTQYF. CDR3 DNA sequence: TGTGCCAGCTCACCAGGGACAGGGGGCAATACGCAGTATTTT. The chain recombines TRBV18 with TRBJ2-3; 12 bases align to TRBD1. CDR1 and CDR2 (germline): KGHSH, LQKENI. V shed 2 bases and J 7 bases; nucleotides not matched to a gene: 1. The CDR3 covers 14 residues.

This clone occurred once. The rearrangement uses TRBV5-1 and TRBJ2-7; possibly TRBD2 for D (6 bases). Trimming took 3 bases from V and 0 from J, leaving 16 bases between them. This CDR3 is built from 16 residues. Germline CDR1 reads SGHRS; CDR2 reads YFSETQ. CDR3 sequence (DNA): TGCGCCAGCAGCTCTGACCCAGCGGGCGTCTCCTACGAGCAGTACTTC. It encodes CASSSDPAGVSYEQYF.

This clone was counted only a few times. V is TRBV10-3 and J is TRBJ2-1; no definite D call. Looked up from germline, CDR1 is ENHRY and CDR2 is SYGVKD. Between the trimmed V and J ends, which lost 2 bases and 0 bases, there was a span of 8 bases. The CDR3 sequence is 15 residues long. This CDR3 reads CAISEQASSYNEQFF. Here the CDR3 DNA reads TGTGCCATCAGTGAGCAGGCGAGCTCCTACAATGAGCAGTTCTTC.

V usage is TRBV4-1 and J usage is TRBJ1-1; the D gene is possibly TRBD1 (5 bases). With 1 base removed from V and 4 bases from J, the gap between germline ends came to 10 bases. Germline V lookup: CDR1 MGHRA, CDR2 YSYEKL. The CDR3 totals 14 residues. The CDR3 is CASSQVQGTTEAFF. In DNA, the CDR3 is TGCGCCAGCAGCCAAGTTCAGGGTACCACTGAAGCTTTCTTT.

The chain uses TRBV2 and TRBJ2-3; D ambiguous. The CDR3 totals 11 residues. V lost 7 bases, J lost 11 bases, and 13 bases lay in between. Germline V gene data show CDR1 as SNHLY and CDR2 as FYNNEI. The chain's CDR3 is CASTFRTVQYF. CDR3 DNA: TGTGCCAGCACCTTCCGGACCGTGCAGTATTTT.